This T cell receptor (beta chain) was retrieved from a study of Ad26.COV2.S vaccination and SARS-CoV-2 variants. Overall study findings and caveats: Vaccinated individuals (as opposed to placebo recipients) had higher spike-specific TCR breadth.

The germline V gene encodes CDR1 LGHDT and CDR2 YNNKEL (reference sequence). V shed 1 base and J 4 bases; nucleotides not matched to a gene: 3. The CDR3 has 14 residues. A remark on this clone: Its antigen remains unidentified.

Profiling relied on immunoSEQ multiplex PCR, and the TCRdb table lists in-frame clones only, not all of them. This table holds under 150,000 clones, 86% found once. Here the sequenced sample was peripheral blood, taken after recovery from COVID-19. This receptor was taken from a human donor who had recovered from COVID-19. V usage is TRBV3-1 (or the pseudogene TRBV3-2) and J usage is TRBJ1-1, with 7 bases lining up with TRBD1. CDR3 residues: CASSQVTGTTEAFF. In DNA form, the CDR3 reads TGTGCCAGCAGCCAAGTGACAGGGACCACTGAAGCTTTCTTT.